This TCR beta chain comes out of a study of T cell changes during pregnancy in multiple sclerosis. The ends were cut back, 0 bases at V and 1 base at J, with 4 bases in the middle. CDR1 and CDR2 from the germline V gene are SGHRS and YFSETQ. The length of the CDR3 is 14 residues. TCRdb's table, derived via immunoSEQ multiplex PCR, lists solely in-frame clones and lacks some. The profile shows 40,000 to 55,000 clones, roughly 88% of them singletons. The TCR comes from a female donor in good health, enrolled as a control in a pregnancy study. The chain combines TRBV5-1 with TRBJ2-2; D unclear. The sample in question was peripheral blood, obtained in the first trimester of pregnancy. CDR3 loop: CASSLGGNTGELFF. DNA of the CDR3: TGCGCCAGCAGCTTGGGAGGGAACACCGGGGAGCTGTTTTTT.